The rows below give T cell receptor beta chains drawn from one sample of a study of cytomegalovirus exposure and HLA in healthy donors. Data came from immunoSEQ multiplex PCR; TCRdb stores just in-frame clones and leaves some out. This sample has 150,000 to 200,000 clones, with roughly 84% found just once. The sample consisted of PBMCs. These TCRs come from a man aged 50-59 years in good health and CMV-seropositive. Each CDR3 is given with its conserved first and last residue. A D gene is named only where the DNA matches it firmly.

V gene: TRBV5-6
J gene: TRBJ1-4
D gene: -
CDR3 protein: CASSSGEGKLFF
CDR3 DNA: TGTGCCAGCAGCTCGGGGGAGGGAAAACTGTTTTTT

V gene: TRBV5-4
J gene: TRBJ1-2
D gene: -
CDR3 protein: CASSPGQEVYGYTF
CDR3 DNA: TGTGCCAGCAGCCCCGGCCAGGAAGTCTATGGCTACACCTTC

V gene: TRBV4-1
J gene: TRBJ1-6
D gene: -
CDR3 protein: CASSQEEQAASPLHF
CDR3 DNA: TGCGCCAGCAGCCAAGAGGAACAGGCCGCATCACCCCTCCACTTT

V gene: TRBV9
J gene: TRBJ2-1
D gene: TRBD1
CDR3 protein: CASSANRGTHEQFF
CDR3 DNA: TGTGCCAGCAGCGCGAACAGGGGTACGCATGAGCAGTTCTTC

V gene: TRBV9
J gene: TRBJ2-1
D gene: TRBD1
CDR3 protein: CASSPPGQGFNEQFF
CDR3 DNA: TGTGCCAGCAGTCCGCCGGGACAGGGCTTCAATGAGCAGTTCTTC

V gene: TRBV19
J gene: TRBJ1-5
D gene: -
CDR3 protein: CASSIDLGRGLNQPQHF
CDR3 DNA: TGTGCCAGTAGTATCGATTTGGGAAGGGGTCTCAATCAGCCCCAGCATTTT

V gene: TRBV18
J gene: TRBJ2-1
D gene: TRBD2
CDR3 protein: CASSSGGSSYNEQFF
CDR3 DNA: TGTGCCAGCTCCTCAGGCGGGAGCTCCTACAATGAGCAGTTCTTC

V gene: TRBV7-9
J gene: TRBJ2-3
D gene: -
CDR3 protein: CASSPAGQGKDTQYF
CDR3 DNA: TGTGCCAGCAGCCCGGCCGGGCAGGGTAAAGATACGCAGTATTTT

V gene: TRBV18
J gene: TRBJ2-3
D gene: TRBD2
CDR3 protein: CASSLPSLAGVADTQYF
CDR3 DNA: TGTGCCAGCTCACTCCCGAGTCTAGCGGGAGTGGCAGATACGCAGTATTTT

V gene: TRBV19
J gene: TRBJ2-5
D gene: TRBD2
CDR3 protein: CASSHRTSGMGETQYF
CDR3 DNA: TGTGCCAGTAGCCACCGGACTAGCGGGATGGGGGAGACCCAGTACTTC

V gene: TRBV18
J gene: TRBJ2-1
D gene: TRBD2
CDR3 protein: CASSPPGLAGNNEQFF
CDR3 DNA: TGTGCCAGCTCGCCCCCCGGACTAGCGGGAAACAATGAGCAGTTCTTC

V gene: TRBV28
J gene: TRBJ2-1
D gene: TRBD2
CDR3 protein: CASSFSLADPILQFF
CDR3 DNA: TGTGCCAGCAGTTTCTCACTAGCGGATCCCATCTTGCAGTTCTTC

V gene: TRBV29-1
J gene: TRBJ2-1
D gene: -
CDR3 protein: CSVEDPNTLYNEQFF
CDR3 DNA: TGCAGCGTTGAAGATCCTAATACCCTGTACAATGAGCAGTTCTTC

V gene: TRBV4-1
J gene: TRBJ1-5
D gene: TRBD1
CDR3 protein: CASSQETGTGVGQPQHF
CDR3 DNA: TGCGCCAGCAGCCAAGAGACCGGGACAGGGGTGGGACAGCCCCAGCATTTT